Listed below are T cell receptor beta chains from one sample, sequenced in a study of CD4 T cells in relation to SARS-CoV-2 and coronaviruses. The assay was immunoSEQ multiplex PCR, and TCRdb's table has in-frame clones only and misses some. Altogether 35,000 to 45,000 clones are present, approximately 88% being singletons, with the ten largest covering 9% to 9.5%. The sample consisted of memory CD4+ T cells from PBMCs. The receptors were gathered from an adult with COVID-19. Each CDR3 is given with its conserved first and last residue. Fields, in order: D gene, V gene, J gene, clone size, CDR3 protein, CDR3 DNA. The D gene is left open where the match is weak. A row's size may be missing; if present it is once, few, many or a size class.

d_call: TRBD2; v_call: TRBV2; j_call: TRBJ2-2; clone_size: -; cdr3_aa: CARKITAGTRNTGELFF; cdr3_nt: TGTGCCAGGAAGATAACCGCCGGGACTAGGAACACCGGGGAGCTGTTTTTT
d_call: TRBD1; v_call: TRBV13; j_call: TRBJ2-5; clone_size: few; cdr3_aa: CASSPQGSQETQYF; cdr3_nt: TGTGCCAGCAGCCCACAGGGGAGCCAAGAGACCCAGTACTTC
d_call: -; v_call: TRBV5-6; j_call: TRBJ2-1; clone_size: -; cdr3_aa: CASSFTRDEQFF; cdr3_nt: TGTGCCAGCAGCTTCACTAGGGATGAGCAGTTCTTC
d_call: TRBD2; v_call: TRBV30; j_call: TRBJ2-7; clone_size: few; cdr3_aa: CAWSVRDYPPISSYEQYF; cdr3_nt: TGTGCCTGGAGTGTACGGGACTACCCTCCTATAAGCTCCTACGAGCAGTACTTC
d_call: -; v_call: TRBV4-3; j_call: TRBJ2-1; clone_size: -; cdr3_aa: CASSQEFGEQFF; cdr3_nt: TGCGCCAGCAGCCAAGAGTTCGGGGAGCAGTTCTTC
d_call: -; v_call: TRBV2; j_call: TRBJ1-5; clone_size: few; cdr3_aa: CASSIASGNQPQHF; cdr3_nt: TGTGCCAGCAGTATAGCCTCCGGGAATCAGCCCCAGCATTTT
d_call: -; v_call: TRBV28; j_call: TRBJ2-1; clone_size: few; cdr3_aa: CASRQTKPQEQFF; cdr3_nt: TGTGCCAGCAGGCAGACAAAGCCCCAGGAGCAGTTCTTC
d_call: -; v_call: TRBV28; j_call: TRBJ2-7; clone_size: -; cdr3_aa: CASSSTSFNEQYF; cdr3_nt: TGTGCCAGCAGTTCGACTAGTTTTAACGAGCAGTACTTC
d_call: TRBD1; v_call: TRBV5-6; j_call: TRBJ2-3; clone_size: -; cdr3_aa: CASLEDRGYSDTQYF; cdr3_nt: TGTGCCAGCCTAGAAGACAGGGGGTATTCAGATACGCAGTATTTT
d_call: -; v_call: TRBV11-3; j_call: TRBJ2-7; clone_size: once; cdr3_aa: CASSLGGSNEQYF; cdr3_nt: TGTGCCAGCAGCTTAGGGGGGTCCAACGAGCAGTACTTC
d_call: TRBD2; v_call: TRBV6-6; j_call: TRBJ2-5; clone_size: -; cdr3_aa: CASRPIAGPATQYF; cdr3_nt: TGTGCCAGCAGACCAATAGCGGGTCCTGCGACCCAGTACTTC
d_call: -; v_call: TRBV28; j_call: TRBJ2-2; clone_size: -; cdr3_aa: CASRGGRQRTTGELFF; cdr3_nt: TGTGCCAGCCGTGGGGGGAGACAGAGAACCACCGGGGAGCTGTTTTTT
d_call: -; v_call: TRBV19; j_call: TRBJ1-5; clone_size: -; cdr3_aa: CASSIGALTRGQPQHF; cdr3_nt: TGTGCCAGTAGTATAGGAGCGTTGACCCGGGGTCAGCCCCAGCATTTT
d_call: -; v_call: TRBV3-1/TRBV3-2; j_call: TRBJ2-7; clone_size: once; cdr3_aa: CASSQRGVAYEQYF; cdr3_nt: TGTGCCAGCAGCCAGAGAGGGGTGGCCTACGAGCAGTACTTC
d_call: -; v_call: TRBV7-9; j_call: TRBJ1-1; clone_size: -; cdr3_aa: CASSLETGHTEAFF; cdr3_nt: TGTGCCAGCAGCTTAGAAACAGGGCACACTGAAGCTTTCTTT
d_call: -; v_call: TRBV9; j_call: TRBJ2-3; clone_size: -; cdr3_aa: CASSVQTGGRTDTQYF; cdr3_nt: TGTGCCAGCAGCGTACAAACCGGGGGGCGCACAGATACGCAGTATTTT
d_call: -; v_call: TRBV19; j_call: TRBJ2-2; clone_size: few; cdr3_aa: CASSGTLKPGELFF; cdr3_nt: TGTGCCAGTAGCGGGACCCTCAAGCCCGGGGAGCTGTTTTTT
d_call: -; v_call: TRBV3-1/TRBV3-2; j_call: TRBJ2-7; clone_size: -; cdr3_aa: CASSQDWRRGPYEQYF; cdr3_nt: TGTGCCAGCAGCCAAGATTGGCGCAGAGGCCCCTACGAGCAGTACTTC
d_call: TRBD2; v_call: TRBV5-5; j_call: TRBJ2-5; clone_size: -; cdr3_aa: CASSLGRGGLQETQYF; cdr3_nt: TGTGCCAGCAGCTTGGGACGGGGGGGTCTCCAAGAGACCCAGTACTTC
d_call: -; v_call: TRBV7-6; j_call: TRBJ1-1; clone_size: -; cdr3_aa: CASSSRVATNTEAFF; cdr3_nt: TGTGCCAGCAGCTCCCGGGTAGCGACGAACACTGAAGCTTTCTTT
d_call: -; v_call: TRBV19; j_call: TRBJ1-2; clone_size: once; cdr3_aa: CASSPGVGYGYTF; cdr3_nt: TGTGCCAGTAGCCCGGGGGTGGGGTATGGCTACACCTTC
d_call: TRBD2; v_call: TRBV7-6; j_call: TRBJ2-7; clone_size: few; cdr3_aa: CASSSTSGETYEQYF; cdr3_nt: TGTGCCAGCAGCTCGACTAGCGGGGAGACCTACGAGCAGTACTTC
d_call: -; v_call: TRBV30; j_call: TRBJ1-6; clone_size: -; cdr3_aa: CARSSYNSPLHF; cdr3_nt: TGTGCCCGGAGCTCCTATAATTCACCCCTCCACTTT
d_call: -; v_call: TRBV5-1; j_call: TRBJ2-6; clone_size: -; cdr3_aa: CASSVLVTGGSGANVLTF; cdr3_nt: TGCGCCAGCAGCGTACTAGTAACGGGCGGATCTGGGGCCAACGTCCTGACTTTC
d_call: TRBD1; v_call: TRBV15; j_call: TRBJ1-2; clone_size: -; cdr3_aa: CATSIAQGDYGYTF; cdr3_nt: TGTGCCACCAGCATTGCCCAGGGGGACTATGGCTACACCTTC
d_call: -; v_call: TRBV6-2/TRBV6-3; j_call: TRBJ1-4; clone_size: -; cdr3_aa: CASSPDSFGEKLFF; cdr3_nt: TGTGCCAGCAGCCCAGACAGTTTCGGGGAAAAACTGTTTTTT
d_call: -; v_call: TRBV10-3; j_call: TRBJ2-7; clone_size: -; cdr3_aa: CASGPSSYEQYF; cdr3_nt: TGTGCCTCGGGACCGAGCTCCTACGAGCAGTACTTC
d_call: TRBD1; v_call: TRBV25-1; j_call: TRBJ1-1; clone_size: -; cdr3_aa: CASSRGQLNTEAFF; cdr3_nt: TGTGCCAGCAGCCGGGGACAGCTGAACACTGAAGCTTTCTTT
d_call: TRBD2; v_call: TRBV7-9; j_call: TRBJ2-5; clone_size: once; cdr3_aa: CASSLPVGLVLETQYF; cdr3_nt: TGTGCCAGCAGCTTACCAGTCGGACTAGTTTTAGAGACCCAGTACTTC
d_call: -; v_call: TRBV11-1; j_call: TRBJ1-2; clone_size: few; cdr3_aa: CASSLEQEYGYTF; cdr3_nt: TGTGCCAGCAGCTTAGAACAGGAGTATGGCTACACCTTC
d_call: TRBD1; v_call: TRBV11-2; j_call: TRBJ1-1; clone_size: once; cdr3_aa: CASSSGQGFTEAFF; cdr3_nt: TGTGCCAGCAGCTCCGGACAGGGTTTCACTGAAGCTTTCTTT
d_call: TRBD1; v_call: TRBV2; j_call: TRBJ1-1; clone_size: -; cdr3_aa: CASGQGLGTEAFF; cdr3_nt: TGTGCCAGTGGACAGGGCTTGGGGACTGAAGCTTTCTTT
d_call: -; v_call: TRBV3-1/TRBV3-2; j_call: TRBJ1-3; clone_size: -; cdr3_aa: CASSQGASGNTIYF; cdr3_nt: TGTGCCAGCAGCCAAGGGGCCTCTGGAAACACCATATATTTT
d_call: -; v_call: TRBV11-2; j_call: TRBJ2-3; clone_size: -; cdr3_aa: CASSLGGPTDTQYF; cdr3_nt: TGTGCCAGCAGCTTAGGGGGACCCACAGATACGCAGTATTTT
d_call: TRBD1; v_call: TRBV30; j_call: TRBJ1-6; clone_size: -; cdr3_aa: CAWTWSDRVRNSPLHF; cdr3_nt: TGTGCCTGGACGTGGTCCGACAGGGTGAGGAATTCACCCCTCCACTTT
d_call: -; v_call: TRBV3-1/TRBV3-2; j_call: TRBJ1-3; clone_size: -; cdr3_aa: CASSRGTPGEGNTIYF; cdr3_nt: TGTGCCAGCAGCCGCGGGACTCCCGGGGAAGGAAACACCATATATTTT
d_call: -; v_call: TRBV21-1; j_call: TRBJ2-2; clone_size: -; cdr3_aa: CASSAYPTGGKTGELFF; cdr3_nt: TGTGCCAGCAGCGCGTATCCGACAGGCGGAAAGACCGGGGAGCTGTTTTTT
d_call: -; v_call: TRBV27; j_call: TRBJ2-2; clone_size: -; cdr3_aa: CASSLITGTNTGELFF; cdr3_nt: TGTGCCAGCAGTTTAATAACAGGGACGAACACCGGGGAGCTGTTTTTT
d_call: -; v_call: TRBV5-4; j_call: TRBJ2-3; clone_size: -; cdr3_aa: CASSLKQGLADTQYF; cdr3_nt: TGTGCCAGCAGCTTGAAACAGGGTTTGGCAGATACGCAGTATTTT
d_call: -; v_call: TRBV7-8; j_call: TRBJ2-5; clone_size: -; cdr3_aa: CASSPGFGGGQVWTQYF; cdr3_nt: TGTGCCAGCAGCCCCGGGTTTGGGGGGGGACAGGTTTGGACCCAGTACTTC
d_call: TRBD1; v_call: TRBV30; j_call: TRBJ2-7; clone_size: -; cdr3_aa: CAWSGQGAVEQYF; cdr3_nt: TGTGCCTGGAGTGGTCAGGGGGCGGTTGAGCAGTACTTC
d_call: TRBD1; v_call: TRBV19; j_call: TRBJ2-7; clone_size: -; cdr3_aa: CASSPTGGYTSYEQYF; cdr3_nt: TGTGCCAGTAGCCCAACAGGGGGCTATACCTCCTACGAGCAGTACTTC
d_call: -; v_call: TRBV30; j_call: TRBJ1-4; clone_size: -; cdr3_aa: CAWSVGQPGREKLFF; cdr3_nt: TGTGCCTGGAGTGTAGGCCAGCCCGGGCGTGAAAAACTGTTTTTT
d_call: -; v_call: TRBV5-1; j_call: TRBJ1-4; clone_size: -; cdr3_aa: CASRNGRTNEKLFF; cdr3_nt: TGCGCCAGCCGAAACGGGCGGACTAATGAAAAACTGTTTTTT
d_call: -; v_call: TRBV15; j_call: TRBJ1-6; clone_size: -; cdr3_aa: CATSREQENSPLHF; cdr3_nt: TGTGCCACCAGCAGAGAACAGGAGAATTCACCCCTCCACTTT
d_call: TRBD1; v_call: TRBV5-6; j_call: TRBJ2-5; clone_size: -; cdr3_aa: CASSSAGGQETQYF; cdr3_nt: TGTGCCAGCAGCTCCGCAGGGGGCCAAGAGACCCAGTACTTC
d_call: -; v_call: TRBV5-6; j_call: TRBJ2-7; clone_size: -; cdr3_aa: CASSPRQRIYEQYF; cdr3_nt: TGTGCCAGCAGCCCCCGGCAGAGGATCTACGAGCAGTACTTC
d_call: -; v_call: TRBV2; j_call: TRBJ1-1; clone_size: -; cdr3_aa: CASRDSNTEAFF; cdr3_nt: TGTGCCAGCCGGGACTCGAACACTGAAGCTTTCTTT
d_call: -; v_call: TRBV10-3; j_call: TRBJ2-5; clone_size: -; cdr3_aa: CAIKPPTEGGTQYF; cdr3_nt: TGTGCCATCAAGCCCCCGACAGAGGGGGGGACCCAGTACTTC